The entry below gives a single T cell receptor (beta chain) sequence along with its context. This clonotype appeared many times. Its antigen has not been determined. No much larger clonotype is one base removed from it; base qualities were not supplied. The sample is drawn from a study of T-cell reconstitution after alpha-beta-depleted transplantation in children (TCRdb year 2016). Notes on the research overall: Using TCR repertoire profiling, the study followed T-cell immune reconstitution in a quantitative way in children after TCRalphabeta/CD19-depleted allogeneic hematopoietic cell transplantation.

In the germline V gene, CDR1 corresponds to LGHNA and CDR2 to YSLEER. From cysteine to phenylalanine, the CDR3 is 15 amino acids long. The only DNA kept is the CDR3, 45 bases in frame from the first base. The V end loses 0 bases and the J end loses 1 base, and a stretch of 8 bases separates them. The protocol used for the library was PCR. TCRdb records Illumina HiSeq 2500 as the sequencer. To normalize quantification of the TCRbeta repertoire, the TCR libraries were built with molecular barcoding that relied on unique molecular identifiers. The raw public reads went through TCRdb reprocessing: fastp at Q25, MiXCR clone calling, in-frame beta chains kept. Every entry covers one CDR3 protein and lists the most common genes and DNA from its rows. The sample contains 490,000 or so distinct CDR3 sequences, roughly an eighth of them found a single time. The ten top clones hold around 6% of the sample.

The chain uses TRBV4-3 and TRBJ2-3; confidence is insufficient to name the D gene. This clonotype originated in a human donor who donated a stem cell graft to a child with combined immunodeficiency. The source material was PBMCs from the stem cell graft donor, sampled from the stem cell graft. DNA sequence: TGCGCCAGCAGCCAAGATCGGCCCGGCACAGATACGCAGTATTTT. Its protein is CASSQDRPGTDTQYF.